This T cell receptor beta chain was recovered during a study of blood T cell repertoires in COVID-19. In the study overall: Whether acute or convalescent, the COVID-19 samples came from the United States, Italy and Spain. T cells, B-cell-depleted T cells, or PBMCs supplied cDNA or gDNA.

Per germline, CDR1 LGHNA and CDR2 YNFKEQ. The CDR3 loop spans 11 amino acids. V gave up 1 base and J gave up 14 bases, with 9 bases separating them. As processed by the authors: Estimation of nucleated cell counts relied on the amplification of reference gene primers. Assay used: immunoSEQ multiplex PCR; TCRdb lists only in-frame clones, some missing. V, J and clone size are those of that table, while D and trimming were read from the DNA. Among approximately 80,000 clones, around 90% were seen once, and the ten largest hold around 9%. Sample: peripheral blood. The source of this sequence is a human donor in a cohort sampled during active COVID-19. The rearrangement joins TRBV4-2 to TRBJ1-3; TRBD1 is a possible D gene (6 bases). This chain's CDR3 is CASSQGGHLYF. CDR3 sequence (DNA): TGTGCCAGCAGCCAAGGGGGACACTTATATTTT.